This entry is about one TCR beta chain. The protocol was immunoSEQ multiplex PCR, while the TCRdb copy is restricted to in-frame clones and leaves out a portion. The sample shows some 280,000 clones, roughly 93% of them seen only once. This specimen comes from a study of T cell responses to AZD1222 COVID-19 vaccine. Sequences were derived from peripheral blood, sampled 28 days after the second AZD1222 dose. This TCR came from an adult who received the AZD1222 COVID-19 vaccine.

As DNA, the CDR3 is TGCGCCAGCAGCCAAGATTGGATGGCCCTAGCTGGGGAGCTGTTTTTT. Residues: CASSQDWMALAGELFF. The chain combines TRBV4-3 with TRBJ2-2; a weak D match, TRBD2 (5 bases). Germline V CDR1 and CDR2: LGHNA, YSLEER. The germline V and J ends were trimmed by 0 bases and 8 bases, with 16 bases remaining between them. This CDR3 has 16 residues.